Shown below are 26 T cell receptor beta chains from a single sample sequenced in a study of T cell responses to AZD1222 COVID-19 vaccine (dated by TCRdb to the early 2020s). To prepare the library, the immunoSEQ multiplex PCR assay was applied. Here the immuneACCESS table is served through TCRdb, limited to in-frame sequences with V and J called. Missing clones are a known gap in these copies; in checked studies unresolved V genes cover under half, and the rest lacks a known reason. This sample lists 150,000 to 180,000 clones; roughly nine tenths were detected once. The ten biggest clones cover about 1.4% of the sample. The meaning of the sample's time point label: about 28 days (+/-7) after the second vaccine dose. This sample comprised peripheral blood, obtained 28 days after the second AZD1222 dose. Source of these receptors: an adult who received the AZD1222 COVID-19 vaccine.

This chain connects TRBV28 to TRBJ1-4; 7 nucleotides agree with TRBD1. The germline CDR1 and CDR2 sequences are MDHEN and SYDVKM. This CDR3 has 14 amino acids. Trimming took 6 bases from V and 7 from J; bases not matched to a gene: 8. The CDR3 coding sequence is TGTGCCAGCAGGGTTCGACAGGGCGGTGAAAAACTGTTTTTT. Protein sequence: CASRVRQGGEKLFF.

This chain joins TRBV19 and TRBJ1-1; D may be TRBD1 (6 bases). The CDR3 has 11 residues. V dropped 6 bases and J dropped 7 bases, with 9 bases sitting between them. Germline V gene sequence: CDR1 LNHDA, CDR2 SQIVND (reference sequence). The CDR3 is CASSRGGEAFF. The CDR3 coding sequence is TGTGCCAGTAGCAGGGGCGGTGAAGCTTTCTTT.

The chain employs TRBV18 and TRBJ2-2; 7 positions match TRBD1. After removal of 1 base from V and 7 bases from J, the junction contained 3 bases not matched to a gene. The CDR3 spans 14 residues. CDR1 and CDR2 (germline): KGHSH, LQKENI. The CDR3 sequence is CASSPQGANGELFF. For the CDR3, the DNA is TGTGCCAGCTCACCACAGGGGGCGAACGGGGAGCTGTTTTTT.

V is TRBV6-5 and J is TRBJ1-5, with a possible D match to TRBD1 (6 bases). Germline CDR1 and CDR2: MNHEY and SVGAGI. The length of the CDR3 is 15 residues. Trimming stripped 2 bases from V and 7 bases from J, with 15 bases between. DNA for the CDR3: TGTGCCAGCAGTTACGGAGGGGGAGTTGGGCAGCCCCAGCATTTT. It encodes CASSYGGGVGQPQHF.

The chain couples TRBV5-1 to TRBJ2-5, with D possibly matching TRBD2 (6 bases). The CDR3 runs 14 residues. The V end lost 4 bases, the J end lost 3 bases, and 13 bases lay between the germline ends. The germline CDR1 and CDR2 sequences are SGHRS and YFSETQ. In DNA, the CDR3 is TGCGCCAGCAGCCCGGTCCCGGGAGAAGAGACCCAGTACTTC. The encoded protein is CASSPVPGEETQYF.

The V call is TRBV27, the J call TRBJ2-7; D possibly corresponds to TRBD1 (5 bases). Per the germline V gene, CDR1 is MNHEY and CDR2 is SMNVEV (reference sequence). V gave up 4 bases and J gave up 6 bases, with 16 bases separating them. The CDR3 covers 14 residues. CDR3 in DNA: TGTGCCAGCAGTTGGGGCAGACCACCGTCCGAGCAGTACTTC. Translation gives CASSWGRPPSEQYF.

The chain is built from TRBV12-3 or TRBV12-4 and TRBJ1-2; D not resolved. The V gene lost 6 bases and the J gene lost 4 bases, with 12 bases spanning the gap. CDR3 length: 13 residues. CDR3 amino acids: CASSTQFIYGYTF. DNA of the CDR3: TGTGCCAGCAGCACACAGTTTATCTATGGCTACACCTTC.

DNA of the CDR3: TGTGCCAGCACCCGGACAGGGCTCCACAATGAGCAGTTCTTC. Translating it yields CASTRTGLHNEQFF. The chain employs TRBV27 and TRBJ2-1; 8 bases line up with TRBD1. Germline V gene data show CDR1 as MNHEY and CDR2 as SMNVEV (reference sequence). V was clipped by 7 bases and J by 5 bases; unmatched bases: 7. The CDR3 runs 14 residues.

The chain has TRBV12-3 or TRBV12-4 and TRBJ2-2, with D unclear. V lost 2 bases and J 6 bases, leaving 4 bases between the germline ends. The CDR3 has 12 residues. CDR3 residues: CASSLYPGELFF. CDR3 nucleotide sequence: TGTGCCAGCAGTTTATATCCCGGGGAGCTGTTTTTT.

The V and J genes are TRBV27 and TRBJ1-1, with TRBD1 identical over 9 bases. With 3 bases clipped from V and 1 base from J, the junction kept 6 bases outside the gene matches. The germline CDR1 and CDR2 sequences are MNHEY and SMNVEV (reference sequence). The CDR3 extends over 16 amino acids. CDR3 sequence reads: CASSFWTGEGNTEAFF. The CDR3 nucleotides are TGTGCCAGCAGTTTTTGGACAGGGGAGGGGAACACTGAAGCTTTCTTT.

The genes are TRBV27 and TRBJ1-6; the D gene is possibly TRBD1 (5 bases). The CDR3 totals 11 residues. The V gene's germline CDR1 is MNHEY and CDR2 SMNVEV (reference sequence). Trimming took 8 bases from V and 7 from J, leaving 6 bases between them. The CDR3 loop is CASGGNSPLHF. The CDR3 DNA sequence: TGTGCCAGCGGGGGGAATTCACCCCTCCACTTT.

The CDR3 region is CASSRRQGGATEAFF. The CDR3 nucleotides are TGTGCCAGCAGCCGTAGACAGGGTGGGGCGACTGAAGCTTTCTTT. This chain joins TRBV3-1 (or the pseudogene TRBV3-2) and TRBJ1-1; 7 bases are a match to TRBD1. Germline assignment: CDR1 LGHDT and CDR2 YNNKEL (reference sequence). The CDR3 spans 15 residues. Trimming cost V 4 bases and J 5 bases; bases outside gene matches: 10.

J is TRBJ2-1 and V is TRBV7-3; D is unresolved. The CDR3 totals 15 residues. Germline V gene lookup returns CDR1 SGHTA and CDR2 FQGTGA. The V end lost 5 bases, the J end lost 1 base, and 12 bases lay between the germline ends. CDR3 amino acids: CASSPLVGSYNEQFF. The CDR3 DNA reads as TGTGCCAGCAGCCCCTTAGTGGGGTCCTACAATGAGCAGTTCTTC.

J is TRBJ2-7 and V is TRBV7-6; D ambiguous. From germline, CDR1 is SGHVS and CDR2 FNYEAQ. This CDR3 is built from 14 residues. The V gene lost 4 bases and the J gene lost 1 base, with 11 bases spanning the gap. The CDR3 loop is CASSSTYRSYEQYF. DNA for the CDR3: TGTGCCAGCAGCTCCACCTACCGATCCTACGAGCAGTACTTC.

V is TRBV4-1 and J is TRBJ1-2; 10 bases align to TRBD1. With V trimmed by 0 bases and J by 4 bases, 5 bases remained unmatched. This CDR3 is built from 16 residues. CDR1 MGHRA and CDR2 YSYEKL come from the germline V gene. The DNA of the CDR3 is TGCGCCAGCAGCCAAGAAAGGGGACAGGGGCTCTATGGCTACACCTTC. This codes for CASSQERGQGLYGYTF.

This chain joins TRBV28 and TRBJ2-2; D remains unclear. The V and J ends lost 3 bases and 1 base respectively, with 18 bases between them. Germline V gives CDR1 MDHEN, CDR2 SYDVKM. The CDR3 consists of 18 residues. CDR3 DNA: TGTGCCAGCAGTTTCGCCCAATACAAGAATAGGAACACCGGGGAGCTGTTTTTT. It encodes CASSFAQYKNRNTGELFF.

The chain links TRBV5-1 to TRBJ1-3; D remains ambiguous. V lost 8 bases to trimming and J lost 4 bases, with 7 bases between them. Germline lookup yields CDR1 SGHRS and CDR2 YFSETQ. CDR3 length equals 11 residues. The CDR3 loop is CASTLGNTIYF. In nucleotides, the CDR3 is TGCGCCAGTACACTGGGAAACACCATATATTTT.

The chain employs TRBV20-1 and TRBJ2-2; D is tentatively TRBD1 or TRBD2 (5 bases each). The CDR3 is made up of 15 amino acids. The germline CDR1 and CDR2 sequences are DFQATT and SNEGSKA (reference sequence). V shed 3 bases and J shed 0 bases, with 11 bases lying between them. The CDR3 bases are TGCAGTGCTAGTCCTGGGGGATCGAACACCGGGGAGCTGTTTTTT. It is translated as CSASPGGSNTGELFF.

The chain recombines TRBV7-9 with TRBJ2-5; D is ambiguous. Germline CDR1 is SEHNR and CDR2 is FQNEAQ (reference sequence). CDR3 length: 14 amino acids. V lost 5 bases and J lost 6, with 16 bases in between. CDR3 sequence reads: CASSPPRDIQTQYF. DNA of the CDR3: TGTGCCAGCAGCCCCCCTCGAGACATTCAGACCCAGTACTTC.

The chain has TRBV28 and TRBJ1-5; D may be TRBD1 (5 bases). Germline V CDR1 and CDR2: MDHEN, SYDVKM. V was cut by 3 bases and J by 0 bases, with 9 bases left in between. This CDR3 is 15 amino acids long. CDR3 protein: CASSFGGGSNQPQHF. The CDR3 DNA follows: TGTGCCAGCAGTTTCGGCGGGGGTAGCAATCAGCCCCAGCATTTT.

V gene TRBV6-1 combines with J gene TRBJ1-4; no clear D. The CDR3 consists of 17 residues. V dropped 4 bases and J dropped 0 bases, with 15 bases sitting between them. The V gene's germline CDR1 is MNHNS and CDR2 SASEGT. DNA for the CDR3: TGTGCCAGCAGTGCAAACCCGGGATTCACAACTAATGAAAAACTGTTTTTT. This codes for CASSANPGFTTNEKLFF.

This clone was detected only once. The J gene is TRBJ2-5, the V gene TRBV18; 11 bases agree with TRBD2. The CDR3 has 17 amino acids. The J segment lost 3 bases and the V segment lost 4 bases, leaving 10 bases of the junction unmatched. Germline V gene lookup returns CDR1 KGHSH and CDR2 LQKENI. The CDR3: CASSHRLAGMKKETQYF. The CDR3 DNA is TGTGCCAGCTCACACCGACTAGCGGGGATGAAGAAAGAGACCCAGTACTTC.

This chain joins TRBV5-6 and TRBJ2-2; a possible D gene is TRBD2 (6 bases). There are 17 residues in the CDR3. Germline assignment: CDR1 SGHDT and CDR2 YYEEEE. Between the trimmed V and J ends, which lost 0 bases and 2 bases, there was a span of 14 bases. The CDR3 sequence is CASSLALGSANTGELFF. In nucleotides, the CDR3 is TGTGCCAGCAGCTTGGCCCTCGGGAGCGCAAACACCGGGGAGCTGTTTTTT. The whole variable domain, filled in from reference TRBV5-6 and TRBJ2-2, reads DAGVTQSPTHLIKTRGQQVTLRCSPKSGHDTVSWYQQALGQGPQFIFQYYEEEERQRGNFPDRFSGHQFPNYSSELNVNALLLGDSALYLCASSLALGSANTGELFFGEGSRLTVL.

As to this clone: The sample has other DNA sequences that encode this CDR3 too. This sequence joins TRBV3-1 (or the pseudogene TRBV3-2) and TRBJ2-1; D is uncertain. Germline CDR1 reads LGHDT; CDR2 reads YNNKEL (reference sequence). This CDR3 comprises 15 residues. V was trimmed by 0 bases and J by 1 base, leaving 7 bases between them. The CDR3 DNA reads TGTGCCAGCAGCCAAGACCCCGGGTCCTACAATGAGCAGTTCTTC. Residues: CASSQDPGSYNEQFF.

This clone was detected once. This chain's CDR3 is CASRRTGGNTGELFF. The CDR3 DNA sequence: TGTGCCAGCAGGAGGACAGGGGGCAACACCGGGGAGCTGTTTTTT. The gene calls are TRBV9 and TRBJ2-2, with TRBD1 identical over 11 bases. The CDR3 spans 15 residues. Trimming at V came to 5 bases and at J to 2 bases, leaving 2 bases not matched to a gene. Germline loops: CDR1 SGDLS, CDR2 YYNGEE.

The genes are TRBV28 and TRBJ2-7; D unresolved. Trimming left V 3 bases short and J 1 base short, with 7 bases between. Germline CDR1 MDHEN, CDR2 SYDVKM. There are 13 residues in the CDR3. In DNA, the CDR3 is TGTGCCAGCAGTTTCACACCATCCTACGAGCAGTACTTC. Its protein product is CASSFTPSYEQYF.